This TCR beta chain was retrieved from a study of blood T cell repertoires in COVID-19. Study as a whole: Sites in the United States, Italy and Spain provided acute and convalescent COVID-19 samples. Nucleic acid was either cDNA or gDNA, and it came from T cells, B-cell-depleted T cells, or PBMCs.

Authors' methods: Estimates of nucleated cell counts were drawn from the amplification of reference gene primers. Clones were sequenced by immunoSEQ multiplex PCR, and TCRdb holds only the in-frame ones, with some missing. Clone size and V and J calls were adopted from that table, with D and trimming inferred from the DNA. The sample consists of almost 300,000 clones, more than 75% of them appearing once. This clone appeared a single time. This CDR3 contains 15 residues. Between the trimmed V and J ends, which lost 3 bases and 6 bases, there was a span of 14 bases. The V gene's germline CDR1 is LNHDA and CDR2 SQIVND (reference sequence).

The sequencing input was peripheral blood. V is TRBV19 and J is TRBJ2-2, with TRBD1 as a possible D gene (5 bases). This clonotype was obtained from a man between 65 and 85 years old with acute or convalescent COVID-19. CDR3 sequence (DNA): TGTGCCAGTAGTATGGACACGGCGAGTGCCGGGGAGCTGTTTTTT. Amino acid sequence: CASSMDTASAGELFF.